A selection of T cell receptor beta chains follows, all from one sample in a study of cytomegalovirus exposure and HLA in healthy donors. This table comes from immunoSEQ multiplex PCR, and its TCRdb copy is limited to in-frame clones, with some not included. This sample has 150,000 to 200,000 clones, with around 80% found just once. Specimen: PBMCs. Source of these receptors: a man aged 35-49 years in good health and CMV-seronegative. Each CDR3 is given with its conserved first and last residue. D genes are given only for firm matches. The size entry is marked missing in some rows and otherwise reads once, few, many or a size class.

abundance,j_gene,d_gene,v_gene,CDR3nt,CDR3aa
NA,TRBJ1-4,NA,TRBV28,TGTGCCGGCAGTTTACGACTCGGGCAGGGCTGGTATTTT,CAGSLRLGQGWYF
few,TRBJ2-7,TRBD2,TRBV28,TGTGCCAGCAGCCCGACTAGCGGGATTAGGCAGTACTTC,CASSPTSGIRQYF
NA,TRBJ2-1,NA,TRBV6-1,TGTGCCAGCAGTGAGATGGCAGGGGTCAATGAGCAGTTCTTC,CASSEMAGVNEQFF
NA,TRBJ2-2,NA,TRBV5-4,TGTGCCAGCAGCCCGGTAAATACTGGGAACACCGGGGAGCTGTTTTTT,CASSPVNTGNTGELFF
NA,TRBJ1-5,NA,TRBV5-5,TGTGCCAGCAGCTTGGAACAGGGAGACCAGCCCCAGCATTTT,CASSLEQGDQPQHF
once,TRBJ2-6,NA,TRBV4-2,TGTGCCAGCAGCCAAGAACAGGCCGGCTCTGGGGCCAACGTCCTGACTTTC,CASSQEQAGSGANVLTF
NA,TRBJ2-7,TRBD1,TRBV6-4,TGTGCCAGCAGTGACTCCCTCGGACAGGGGGCTTACGAGCAGTACTTC,CASSDSLGQGAYEQYF
NA,TRBJ2-5,NA,TRBV27,TGTGCCAGCAGTTTCAGGGGAACCCAAGAGACCCAGTACTTC,CASSFRGTQETQYF
NA,TRBJ2-1,NA,TRBV6-1,TGTGCCAGCAGTGAGGCTAGCGCCTACAATGAGCAGTTCTTC,CASSEASAYNEQFF
NA,TRBJ2-3,TRBD2,TRBV5-6,TGTGCCAGCAGCTTAAGGACTAGCGGCACAGATACGCAGTATTTT,CASSLRTSGTDTQYF
NA,TRBJ2-5,TRBD1,TRBV19,TGTGCCAGCCGAGGGGGCTCGGGAGAGACCCAGTACTTC,CASRGGSGETQYF
NA,TRBJ2-2,TRBD2,TRBV5-4,TGTGCCAGCACTAAGGGAGAGGCTAGCGGGAGGCTGAACACCGGGGAGCTGTTTTTT,CASTKGEASGRLNTGELFF
NA,TRBJ2-7,TRBD2,TRBV19,TGTGCCAGTAGTATAGGAGTGGGGGCTAGCGGGAGGAACGAGCAGTACTTC,CASSIGVGASGRNEQYF
few,TRBJ2-1,NA,TRBV10-3,TGTGCCATCAGTGACAAAGGGGGAGTCTACAATGAGCAGTTCTTC,CAISDKGGVYNEQFF
NA,TRBJ2-2,NA,TRBV7-9,TGTGCCAGCAGCCTCACTAGGGAGAACACCGGGGAGCTGTTTTTT,CASSLTRENTGELFF
NA,TRBJ1-2,NA,TRBV5-1,TGCGCCAGCAGCTTGGACGGTCGACAGGGCTACACCTTC,CASSLDGRQGYTF
few,TRBJ1-1,NA,TRBV9,TGTGCCAGCAGCGTGTTATTGGGGCTTGACACTGAAGCTTTCTTT,CASSVLLGLDTEAFF
NA,TRBJ2-1,TRBD2,TRBV28,TGTGCCAGCACTCTACCGGGACTAGCGGGAGGTGGGGAGCAGTTCTTC,CASTLPGLAGGGEQFF
NA,TRBJ2-5,TRBD1,TRBV11-2,TGTGCCAGCAGTCTAACCTGGGACAGGGGAAAAGTAGAGACCCAGTACTTC,CASSLTWDRGKVETQYF
NA,TRBJ2-1,NA,TRBV7-9,TGTTCCAGCAGCTCCCCCGAGAGGGTTAATGAGCAGTTCTTC,CSSSSPERVNEQFF
NA,TRBJ2-6,TRBD2,TRBV5-1,TGCGCCAGCCAGGCCAGCGGGAGTCCCTCTGGGGCCAACGGCCTGACTTTC,CASQASGSPSGANGLTF
NA,TRBJ2-5,TRBD2,TRBV5-1,TGCGCCAGCAGTGCGGGGGGAGAGACCCAGTACTTC,CASSAGGETQYF
NA,TRBJ2-7,TRBD1,TRBV19,TGTGCCAGTAGTATCAAGGGGGCCACCCACGAGCAGTACTTC,CASSIKGATHEQYF
NA,TRBJ1-5,TRBD1,TRBV6-1,TGTGCCAGGGGCAGGGGGGGCAATCAGCCCCAGCATTTT,CARGRGGNQPQHF
NA,TRBJ2-5,TRBD1,TRBV4-1,TGCGCCAGCAGCCAAGAATGGGACAGGGTATATGAGCAGTACTTC,CASSQEWDRVYEQYF
few,TRBJ1-2,TRBD1,TRBV7-9,TGTGCCAGCAGCCACAGGGACAGTCCAACGTATGGCTACACCTTC,CASSHRDSPTYGYTF
NA,TRBJ2-1,TRBD1,TRBV7-9,TGTGCCAGCAGCCGAGAACAGGGGTCCTCCTACAATGAGCAGTTCTTC,CASSREQGSSYNEQFF